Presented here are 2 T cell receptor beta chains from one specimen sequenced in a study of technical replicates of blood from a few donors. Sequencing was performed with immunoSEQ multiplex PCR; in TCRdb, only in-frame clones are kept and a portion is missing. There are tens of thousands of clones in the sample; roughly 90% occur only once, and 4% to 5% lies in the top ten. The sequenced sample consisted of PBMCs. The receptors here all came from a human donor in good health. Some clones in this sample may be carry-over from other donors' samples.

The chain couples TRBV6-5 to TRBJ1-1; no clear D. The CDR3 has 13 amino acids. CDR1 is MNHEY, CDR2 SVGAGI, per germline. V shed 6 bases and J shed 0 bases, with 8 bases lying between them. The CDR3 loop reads CASRFGVNTEAFF. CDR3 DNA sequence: TGTGCCAGCAGGTTCGGGGTGAACACTGAAGCTTTCTTT.

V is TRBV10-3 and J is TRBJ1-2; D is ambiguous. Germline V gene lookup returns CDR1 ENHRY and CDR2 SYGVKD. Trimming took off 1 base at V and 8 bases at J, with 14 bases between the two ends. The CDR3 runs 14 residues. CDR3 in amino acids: CAISELGGKTGYTF. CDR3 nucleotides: TGTGCCATCAGTGAGTTAGGAGGCAAGACCGGCTACACCTTC.